This record concerns one TCR beta chain sequence. Its antigen specificity is not known. No quality values exist for individual bases; no much larger clone is one base distant. The CDR1 and CDR2 encoded by the germline V gene are SGDLS and YYNGEE. Germline trimming: 4 bases from V, 7 bases from J; junction bases outside gene matches: 8. Including cysteine and phenylalanine, the CDR3 has 16 amino acids. Just CDR3 DNA is preserved here, 48 bases in frame from base 1. Libraries were prepared through 5' RACE. Sequencing used a NextSeq 500. To correct for sequencing error and PCR bias, the TCR library protocol tagged individual cDNA molecules with unique molecular identifiers. Both TCR alpha and beta chains were sequenced, and tight co-correlation was observed between alpha and beta sequence abundances in each sample. The published analysis was carried out like this. Decombinator V4 was used to annotate the V gene, J gene and CDR3 of the TCR sequences. TCRs were defined as expanded if a significant change between any two time points was detected under a Poisson model with p below 0.0001. TCR abundances were normalised to the total number of TCRs sequenced per sample and expressed as counts per million. TRAV1-2 paired with TRAJ12, TRAJ20 or TRAJ33 defined MAIT TCRs, while TRAV10 paired with TRAJ18 defined iNKT TCRs. VDJdb, accessed on 1 November 2021, was searched for TCRs annotated for CMV, EBV and SARS-CoV-2, and TCRs annotated for more than one antigen were excluded. The public reads were run again by TCRdb, first through fastp at Q25 and then through MiXCR, and only productive beta chains were kept. Rows merge per CDR3 protein into single entries with the most common DNA and genes. The V and J calls, along with clone size, are taken from TCRdb and not from the paper's own processing. This sample gives roughly 28,000 distinct CDR3 sequences in total; approximately 4.4% of them show up just once. The top ten hold about 4% of the sample.

The data originate from a study of early T cells in non-severe SARS-CoV-2 infection (dated by TCRdb to the early 2020s). In the study overall: Bulk RNA from unsorted whole blood was used for TCR sequencing, so alpha and beta chains could not be paired. The paper as a whole reports these results and caveats: VDJdb matching was skewed toward anti-spike CD8 responses, so virus-specific expansions were likely underestimated and private and CD4 specificities were missed.

This was a case-control study nested in a cohort of healthcare workers in London, UK, who had nasopharyngeal swab PCR tests and blood samples taken every week. Healthcare workers were enrolled in the week of the UK lockdown, from 23 to 31 March 2020, and were followed every week for up to 16 weeks. The sample comprised whole blood. The TCR comes from an adult who was a healthcare worker with PCR-confirmed SARS-CoV-2 infection or an uninfected control (not recorded which). Rearrangement joined TRBV9 to TRBJ2-1; 13 of the junction bases match TRBD2. The CDR3 protein sequence reads: CASSHLTSGGANEQFF. The DNA reads TGTGCCAGCAGCCACCTTACTAGCGGGGGGGCTAATGAGCAGTTCTTC.